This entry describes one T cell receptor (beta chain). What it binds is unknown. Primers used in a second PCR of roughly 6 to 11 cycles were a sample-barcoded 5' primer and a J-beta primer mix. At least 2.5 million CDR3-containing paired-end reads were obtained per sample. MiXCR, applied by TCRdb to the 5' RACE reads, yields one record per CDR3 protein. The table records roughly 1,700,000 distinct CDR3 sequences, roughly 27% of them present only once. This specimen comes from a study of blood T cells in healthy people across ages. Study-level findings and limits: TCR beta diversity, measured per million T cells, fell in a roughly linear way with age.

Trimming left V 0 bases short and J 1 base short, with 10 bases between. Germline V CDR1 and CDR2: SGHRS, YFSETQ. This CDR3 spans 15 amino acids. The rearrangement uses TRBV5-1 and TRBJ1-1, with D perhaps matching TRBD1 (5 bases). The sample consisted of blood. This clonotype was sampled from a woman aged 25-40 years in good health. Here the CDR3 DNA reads TGCGCCAGCAGCTTGGGCCGGGGGGAGAACACTGAAGCTTTCTTT. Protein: CASSLGRGENTEAFF.